The next 27 T cell receptor beta chains were all read from a single sample in a study of cytomegalovirus exposure and HLA in healthy donors. The primer mix had 60 Vbeta and 13 Jbeta primers. Here immunoSEQ multiplex PCR was the method, and the copy in TCRdb shows in-frame clones only, minus some. This table has under 200,000 clones, roughly 76% appearing once. The source material was PBMCs. These receptors were collected from a human donor in good health.

The J gene is TRBJ2-3, the V gene TRBV29-1, with 9 bases aligning to TRBD1. The CDR3 covers 11 residues. V dropped 7 bases and J dropped 4; count of bases not matched to a gene: 0. Germline V gives CDR1 SQVTM, CDR2 ANQGSEA. The CDR3 region is CSGQGADTQYF. CDR3 nucleotides: TGCAGCGGACAGGGGGCAGATACGCAGTATTTT.

With regard to this clone: One junction end does not reproduce the germline sequence, and a read error may be involved. V is TRBV6-5 and J is TRBJ1-4; TRBD1 agrees at 7 bases. Germline loops: CDR1 MNHEY, CDR2 SVGAGI. This CDR3 has 15 residues. Written as DNA, the CDR3 is TGTGCCGGCAGTAACAGGGGAGCTATGAATGAAAAACTGTTTTTT. This codes for CAGSNRGAMNEKLFF.

This chain joins TRBV4-3 and TRBJ1-2; D is uncertain. The CDR3 totals 12 residues. Trimming took off 0 bases at V and 7 bases at J, with 6 bases between the two ends. CDR1 is LGHNA and CDR2 is YSLEER in the germline V gene. The CDR3 here is CASSQDSSGYTF. The CDR3 DNA reads TGCGCCAGCAGCCAAGATTCGAGTGGCTACACCTTC.

This clone came up once. This sequence joins TRBV10-2 and TRBJ1-2; D is uncertain. Trimming shortened V by 0 bases and J by 7 bases, and 15 bases separated the two germline ends. Per germline, CDR1 WSHSY and CDR2 SAAADI. This CDR3 comprises 15 residues. CDR3 loop: CASSESIREQSGYTF. In DNA form, the CDR3 reads TGCGCCAGCAGTGAGTCTATTAGGGAGCAGTCTGGCTACACCTTC.

This chain connects TRBV7-3 to TRBJ2-3; 14 bases agree with TRBD2. Germline values: CDR1 SGHTA, CDR2 FQGTGA. The CDR3 extends over 19 amino acids. Losses at the gene ends were 5 bases for V and 1 base for J; bases not matched to a gene: 11. CDR3 in amino acids: CASSVTGTSGGTRTDTQYF. CDR3 bases: TGTGCCAGCAGCGTGACCGGGACTAGCGGGGGCACTCGCACAGATACGCAGTATTTT.

The chain links TRBV5-1 to TRBJ2-7, with 8 bases identical to TRBD2. The CDR3 is made up of 14 amino acids. Germline V lookup: CDR1 SGHRS, CDR2 YFSETQ. Losses at the gene ends were 0 bases for V and 3 bases for J; bases not matched to a gene: 2. CDR3 sequence (DNA): TGCGCCAGCAGCTTGGCCGGGGGGGACTACGAGCAGTACTTC. This gives the protein CASSLAGGDYEQYF.

CDR3: CASSVDLAVPATDTQYF. DNA of the CDR3: TGTGCCAGCAGCGTAGACCTAGCGGTTCCCGCCACAGATACGCAGTATTTT. V is TRBV9 and J is TRBJ2-3; 7 bases align to TRBD2. The CDR3 has 17 residues. Per germline, CDR1 SGDLS and CDR2 YYNGEE. V shed 0 bases and J 2 bases; nucleotides not matched to a gene: 9.

This sequence joins TRBV19 and TRBJ1-5, with 7 bases lining up with TRBD1. From germline, CDR1 is LNHDA and CDR2 SQIVND (reference sequence). The CDR3 contains 14 residues. Trimming cost V 5 bases and J 2 bases; bases outside gene matches: 3. The DNA for the CDR3 is TGTGCCAGTAGTCAAACAGGGGGCAATCAGCCCCAGCATTTT. Translation gives CASSQTGGNQPQHF.

J is TRBJ2-1 and V is TRBV5-8, with D perhaps matching TRBD1 (6 bases). Per germline, CDR1 SGHTS and CDR2 YDEGEE. This CDR3 spans 15 amino acids. V dropped 4 bases and J dropped 5 bases, with 16 bases sitting between them. This CDR3 is CASSGADRFDNEQFF. CDR3 DNA sequence: TGTGCCAGCAGCGGAGCCGACAGGTTCGACAATGAGCAGTTCTTC.

This clone has just one count. This chain connects TRBV7-9 to TRBJ1-2, with D unclear. Germline V gene data show CDR1 as SEHNR and CDR2 as FQNEAQ (reference sequence). The CDR3 has 12 amino acids. Between the trimmed V and J ends, which lost 5 bases and 4 bases, there was a span of 8 bases. Here the CDR3 DNA reads TGTGCCAGCAGCCAAACGAGCTATGGCTACACCTTC. Residues: CASSQTSYGYTF.

This chain links TRBV7-8 with TRBJ2-7; 10 bases line up with TRBD1. CDR3 length equals 15 residues. Unmatched junction bases numbered 9, after V lost 6 bases and J lost 4 bases. The germline CDR1 and CDR2 sequences are SGHVS and FQNEAQ. CDR3 region: CASRYRTGGFYEQYF. CDR3 coding DNA: TGTGCCAGCAGATATAGGACAGGGGGTTTTTACGAGCAGTACTTC.

This chain connects TRBV9 to TRBJ1-6, with D unclear. Germline assignment: CDR1 SGDLS and CDR2 YYNGEE. V was clipped by 10 bases and J by 1 base, with 15 bases between them. The CDR3 has 15 amino acids. The CDR3 loop is CAPIYRSSYNSPLHF. The CDR3 bases are TGTGCCCCTATATATCGGAGTTCCTATAATTCACCCCTCCACTTT. The full variable domain, its missing parts supplied by reference TRBV9 and TRBJ1-6, is DSGVTQTPKHLITATGQRVTLRCSPRSGDLSVYWYQQSLDQGLQFLIQYYNGEERAKGNILERFSAQQFPDLHSELNLSSLELGDSALYFCAPIYRSSYNSPLHFGNGTRLTVT.

The chain couples TRBV5-1 to TRBJ2-7; TRBD2 agrees at 8 bases. The CDR3 is 15 amino acids. Germline CDR1 reads SGHRS; CDR2 reads YFSETQ. V shed 0 bases and J 7 bases; nucleotides not matched to a gene: 9. CDR3 sequence: CASSLARSAGEEQYF. The CDR3 DNA sequence: TGCGCCAGCAGCTTGGCCAGGTCAGCGGGGGAAGAGCAGTACTTC.

The J gene is TRBJ1-1, the V gene TRBV6-1; D gene ambiguous. Germline V gene lookup returns CDR1 MNHNS and CDR2 SASEGT. V lost 5 bases and J 1 base, leaving 8 bases between the germline ends. The CDR3 covers 13 residues. This CDR3 is CASSRGQNTEAFF. CDR3 nucleotide sequence: TGTGCCAGCAGTCGCGGTCAGAACACTGAAGCTTTCTTT.

The V and J genes are TRBV6-1 and TRBJ1-3; 7 bases align to TRBD1. Germline V gene sequence: CDR1 MNHNS, CDR2 SASEGT. V gave up 5 bases and J gave up 0 bases; unmatched junction bases: 4. This CDR3 is 15 amino acids long. The CDR3 loop is CASSPGQFSGNTIYF. CDR3 nucleotide sequence: TGTGCCAGCAGTCCGGGACAGTTCTCTGGAAACACCATATATTTT.

The V and J genes are TRBV7-9 and TRBJ1-6; 8 bases are a match to TRBD1. This CDR3 is built from 15 residues. Germline trimming cut 2 bases from V and 10 bases from J; bases unmatched to any gene: 7. The germline V gene encodes CDR1 SEHNR and CDR2 FQNEAQ (reference sequence). The CDR3 reads CASSLQGAKGSPLHF. CDR3 bases: TGTGCCAGCAGCTTACAGGGGGCAAAAGGGTCACCCCTCCACTTT.

The rearrangement links TRBV5-1 to TRBJ2-1; TRBD2 aligns across 15 bases. The V segment lost 3 bases and the J segment 8 bases; nucleotides outside the gene matches: 6. The CDR3 is made up of 16 amino acids. Germline V lookup: CDR1 SGHRS, CDR2 YFSETQ. The CDR3 bases are TGCGCCAGCAGCTCCGGACTAGCGGGGGGGTTCTATGAGCAGTTCTTC. Translated: CASSSGLAGGFYEQFF.

The rearrangement links TRBV27 to TRBJ1-5; no firm D call. Germline lookup yields CDR1 MNHEY and CDR2 SMNVEV (reference sequence). The CDR3 sequence is 15 residues long. V lost 2 bases to trimming and J lost 5 bases, with 13 bases between them. In DNA form, the CDR3 reads TGTGCCAGCAGTTTAGCTGGGCTTGGGTATCAGCCCCAGCATTTT. This sequence encodes CASSLAGLGYQPQHF.

The chain combines TRBV6-5 with TRBJ2-5; 8 nucleotides line up with TRBD1. V dropped 6 bases and J dropped 7; count of bases not matched to a gene: 10. Germline V gene data show CDR1 as MNHEY and CDR2 as SVGAGI. CDR3 length equals 14 residues. CDR3 residues: CASRRGQGALTQYF. CDR3 nucleotide sequence: TGTGCCAGCAGACGAGGACAGGGCGCTTTGACCCAGTACTTC.

The chain joins TRBV7-6 to TRBJ1-1; perhaps TRBD1 as D (5 bases). The CDR3 is made up of 14 amino acids. Trimming took 5 bases from V and 1 from J, leaving 11 bases between them. The germline CDR1 and CDR2 sequences are SGHVS and FNYEAQ. The CDR3 protein is CASSRTNQNTEAFF. The DNA of the CDR3 is TGTGCCAGCAGCCGGACAAACCAGAACACTGAAGCTTTCTTT.

The chain couples TRBV6-5 to TRBJ1-1; TRBD1 is a possible D gene (5 bases). V was pared by 5 bases and J by 2 bases, with 9 bases between. The CDR3 covers 13 residues. In germline, CDR1 is MNHEY, CDR2 SVGAGI. The CDR3, as DNA: TGTGCCAGCAGTGGCGACAGTAACACTGAAGCTTTCTTT. Protein product: CASSGDSNTEAFF.

The rearrangement uses TRBV15 and TRBJ2-5; D possibly corresponds to TRBD1 (5 bases). This CDR3 is 15 amino acids long. The V gene lost 5 bases and the J gene lost 5 bases, with 18 bases spanning the gap. The germline gives CDR1 LNHNV, CDR2 YYDKDF (reference sequence). CDR3 coding DNA: TGTGCCACCAGCCCCGACAGCTGGTCTATGGAGACCCAGTACTTC. It translates to CATSPDSWSMETQYF.

V usage is TRBV6-1 and J usage is TRBJ1-6; D may be TRBD1 (5 bases). Germline V gene data show CDR1 as MNHNS and CDR2 as SASEGT. This CDR3 is built from 12 residues. The V and J ends lost 9 bases and 11 bases respectively, with 14 bases between them. Here the CDR3 DNA reads TGTGCCAGTGAACTCCAGGGAACACCCCTCCACTTT. Encoded protein: CASELQGTPLHF.

The V gene is TRBV13, the J gene TRBJ2-2; TRBD2 agrees at 11 bases. The ends lost 5 bases at V and 0 bases at J; junction bases unmatched: 8. CDR1 is PRHDT and CDR2 is FYEKMQ in the germline V gene (reference sequence). The CDR3 runs 18 residues. The CDR3 here is CASSTTSGGPTNTGELFF. For the CDR3, the DNA is TGTGCCAGCAGCACTACTAGCGGGGGCCCTACGAACACCGGGGAGCTGTTTTTT.

The CDR3 coding sequence is TGCGCCAGCAGCTTGATGGACAGATACGAGCAGTACTTC. Encoded protein: CASSLMDRYEQYF. The V call is TRBV5-1, the J call TRBJ2-7; TRBD1 might be the D (6 bases). The length of the CDR3 is 13 residues. Trimming took 1 base from V and 4 from J, leaving 9 bases between them. The V gene's germline CDR1 is SGHRS and CDR2 YFSETQ.

The chain combines TRBV4-1 with TRBJ1-5, with D possibly matching TRBD1 (5 bases). This CDR3 contains 13 residues. Germline CDR1 reads MGHRA; CDR2 reads YSYEKL. Trimming took off 1 base at V and 6 bases at J, with 7 bases between the two ends. In DNA form, the CDR3 reads TGCGCCAGCAGCCAAGTGGGGGGTCAGCCCCAGCATTTT. Translating gives CASSQVGGQPQHF.

The gene calls are TRBV7-2 and TRBJ2-7; 7 nucleotides line up with TRBD1. The CDR3 spans 15 residues. After removal of 1 base from V and 5 bases from J, the junction contained 8 bases not matched to a gene. Germline assignment: CDR1 SGHTA and CDR2 FQGNSA. In nucleotides, the CDR3 is TGTGCCAGCAGCTTAGGGGCACAGGGGATAGACGAGCAGTACTTC. Translated: CASSLGAQGIDEQYF.